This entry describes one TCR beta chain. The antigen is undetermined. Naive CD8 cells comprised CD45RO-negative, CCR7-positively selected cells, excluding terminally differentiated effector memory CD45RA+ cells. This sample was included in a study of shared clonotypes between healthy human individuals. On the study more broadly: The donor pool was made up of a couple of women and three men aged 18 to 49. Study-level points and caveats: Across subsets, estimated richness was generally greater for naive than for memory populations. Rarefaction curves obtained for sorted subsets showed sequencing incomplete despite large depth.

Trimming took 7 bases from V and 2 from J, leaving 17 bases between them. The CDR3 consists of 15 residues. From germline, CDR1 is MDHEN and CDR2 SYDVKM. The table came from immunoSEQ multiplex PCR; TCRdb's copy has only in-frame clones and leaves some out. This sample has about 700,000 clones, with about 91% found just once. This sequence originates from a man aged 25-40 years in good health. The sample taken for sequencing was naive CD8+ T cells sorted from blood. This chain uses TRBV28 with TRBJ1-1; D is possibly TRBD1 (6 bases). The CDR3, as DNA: TGTGCCAGCACCTACCTCGTCGGGACAAACACTGAAGCTTTCTTT. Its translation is CASTYLVGTNTEAFF.